What follows is one T cell receptor beta chain and its context. In germline, CDR1 is SEHNR, CDR2 FQNEAQ (reference sequence). The V gene lost 4 bases and the J gene lost 8 bases, with 11 bases spanning the gap. This CDR3 is built from 13 residues. Per the authors' pipeline: Amplification of reference gene primers provided the estimated nucleated cell counts. Measured with immunoSEQ multiplex PCR; TCRdb has only the in-frame clones, and not every one. V, J and clone size reflect that table, while D and trimming were determined from the DNA. The sample lists around 82,000 clones, 80% to 95% occurring once. This sample is part of a study of blood T cell repertoires in COVID-19. Study context: Italy, Spain and the United States were the sources of the convalescent and acute COVID-19 samples. The analysed material was cDNA or gDNA that came from T cells, B-cell-depleted T cells, or PBMCs.

The material sequenced was peripheral blood. The TCR originated in a human donor in a cohort sampled during active COVID-19. V gene TRBV7-9 combines with J gene TRBJ1-4, with D uncertain. In nucleotides, the CDR3 is TGTGCCAGCAGCTACAATTTATTAGAAAAACTGTTTTTT. It codes for CASSYNLLEKLFF.